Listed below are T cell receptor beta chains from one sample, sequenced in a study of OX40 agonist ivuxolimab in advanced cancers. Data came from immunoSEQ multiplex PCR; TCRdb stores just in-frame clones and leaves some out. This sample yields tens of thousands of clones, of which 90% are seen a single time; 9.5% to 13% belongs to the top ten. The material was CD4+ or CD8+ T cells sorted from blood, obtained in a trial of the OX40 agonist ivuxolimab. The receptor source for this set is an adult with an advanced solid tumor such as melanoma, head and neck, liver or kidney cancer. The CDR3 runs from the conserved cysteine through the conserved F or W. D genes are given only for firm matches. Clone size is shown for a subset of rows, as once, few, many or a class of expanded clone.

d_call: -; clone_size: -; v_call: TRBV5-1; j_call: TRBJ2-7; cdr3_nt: TGCGCCAGCAGCTTGAGCGGACAAACCTACGAGCAGTACTTC; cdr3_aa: CASSLSGQTYEQYF
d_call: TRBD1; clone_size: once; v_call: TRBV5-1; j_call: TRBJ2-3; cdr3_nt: TGCGCCAGCAGCCACGCCGGGACAGGGCCCACAGATACGCAGTATTTT; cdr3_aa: CASSHAGTGPTDTQYF
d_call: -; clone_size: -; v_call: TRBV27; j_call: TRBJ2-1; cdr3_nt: TGTGCCAGCAGTTTTCTAGTGCTCTCCGGTGAGCAGTTCTTC; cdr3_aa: CASSFLVLSGEQFF
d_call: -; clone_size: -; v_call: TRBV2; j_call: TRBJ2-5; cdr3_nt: TGTGCCAGCAGTGGGACAGGAGGGGAGACCCAGTACTTC; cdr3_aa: CASSGTGGETQYF
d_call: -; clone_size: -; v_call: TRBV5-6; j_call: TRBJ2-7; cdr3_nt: TGTGCCAGCAGTCTGGGCTTAACGGGGTTTTACGAGCAGTACTTC; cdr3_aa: CASSLGLTGFYEQYF
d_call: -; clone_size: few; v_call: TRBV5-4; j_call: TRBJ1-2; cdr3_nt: TGTGCCAGCAGCTTCCGGGGAGGTTATGGCTACACCTTC; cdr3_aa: CASSFRGGYGYTF
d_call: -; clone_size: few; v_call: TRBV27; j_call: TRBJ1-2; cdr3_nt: TGTGCCAGCAGTCCCGGGGCGTCCTATGGCTACACCTTC; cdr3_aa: CASSPGASYGYTF
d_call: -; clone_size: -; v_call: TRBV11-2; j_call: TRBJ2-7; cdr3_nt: TGTGCCAGCAGCTTGCGACAGGAAACCAACGAGCAGTACTTC; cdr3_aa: CASSLRQETNEQYF
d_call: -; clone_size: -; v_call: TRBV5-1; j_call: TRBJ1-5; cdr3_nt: TGCGCCAGCATCCCCCCGGGACCGAGACCTTATAGCAATCAGCCCCAGCATTTT; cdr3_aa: CASIPPGPRPYSNQPQHF
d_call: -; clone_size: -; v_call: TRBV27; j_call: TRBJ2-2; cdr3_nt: TGTGCCAGCAGTCTCTTAGGAGGGGAGCTGTTTTTT; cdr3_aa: CASSLLGGELFF
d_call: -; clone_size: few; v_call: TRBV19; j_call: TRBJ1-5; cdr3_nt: TGTGCCAGTAGTATATCCGGTTCCTCCTATCAGCCCCAGCATTTT; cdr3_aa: CASSISGSSYQPQHF
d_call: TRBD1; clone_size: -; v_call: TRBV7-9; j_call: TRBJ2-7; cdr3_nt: TGTGCCAGCAGCTTAGACGTTTGGGACAGCACCTACGAGCAGTACTTC; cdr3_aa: CASSLDVWDSTYEQYF
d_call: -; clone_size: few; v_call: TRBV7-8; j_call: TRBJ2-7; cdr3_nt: TGTGCCAGCAGCTTTTTTGGGACGGGGGACTACGAGCAGTACTTC; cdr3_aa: CASSFFGTGDYEQYF
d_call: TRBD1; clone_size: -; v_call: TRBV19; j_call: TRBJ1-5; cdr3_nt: TGTGCCAGTAGTATAGGGGACAGGGGATCTCAGCCCCAGCATTTT; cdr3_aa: CASSIGDRGSQPQHF
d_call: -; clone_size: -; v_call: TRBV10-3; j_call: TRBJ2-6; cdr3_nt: TGTGCCATCAGCCCGGACAGCTCTGGGGCCAACGTCCTGACTTTC; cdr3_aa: CAISPDSSGANVLTF
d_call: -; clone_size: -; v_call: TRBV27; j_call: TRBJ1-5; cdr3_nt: TGTACCAGCAGTTGGGATCCGGCGCAGCCCCAGCATTTT; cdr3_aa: CTSSWDPAQPQHF
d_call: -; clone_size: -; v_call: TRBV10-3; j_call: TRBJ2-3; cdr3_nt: TGTGCCATCAGTGAGCCCGAACAGGGCAGGTATACAGATACGCAGTATTTT; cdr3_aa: CAISEPEQGRYTDTQYF
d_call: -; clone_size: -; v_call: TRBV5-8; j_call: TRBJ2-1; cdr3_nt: TGTGCCAGCAGCTTGTACATAAGCAATGAGCAGTTCTTC; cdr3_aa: CASSLYISNEQFF
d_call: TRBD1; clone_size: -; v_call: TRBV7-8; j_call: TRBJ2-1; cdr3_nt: TGTGCCAGCAGCTCGGGACAGGTTGGTGAGCAGTTCTTC; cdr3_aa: CASSSGQVGEQFF
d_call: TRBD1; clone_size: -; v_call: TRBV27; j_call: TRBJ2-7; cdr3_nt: TGTGCCACCGGGACAGGGGGTTACTACGAGCAGTACTTC; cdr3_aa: CATGTGGYYEQYF
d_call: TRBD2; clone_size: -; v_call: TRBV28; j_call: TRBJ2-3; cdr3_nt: TGTGCCAGCAGTTTTTCCAATCACGTGACTAGCGGAGCATCCACAGATACGCAGTATTTT; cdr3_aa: CASSFSNHVTSGASTDTQYF
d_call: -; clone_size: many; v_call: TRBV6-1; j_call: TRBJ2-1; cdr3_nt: TGTGCCAGCGGGGGGACAGAGTACAATGAGCAGTTCTTC; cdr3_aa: CASGGTEYNEQFF
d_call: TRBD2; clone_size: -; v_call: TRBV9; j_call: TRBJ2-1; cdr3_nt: TGTGCCAGCAGCGTCGCCGGGACTAGCGGGCGACACAATGAGCAGTTCTTC; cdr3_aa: CASSVAGTSGRHNEQFF
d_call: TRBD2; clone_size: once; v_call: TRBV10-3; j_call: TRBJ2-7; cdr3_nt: TGTGCCATCAGTGAGTCGGGGAGGGAAACGTTTTCCTACGAGCAGTACTTC; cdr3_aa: CAISESGRETFSYEQYF
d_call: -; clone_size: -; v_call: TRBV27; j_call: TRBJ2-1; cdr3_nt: TGTGCCAGCAGTTTAGGGCCCAGGCCCTACAATGAGCAGTTCTTC; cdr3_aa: CASSLGPRPYNEQFF
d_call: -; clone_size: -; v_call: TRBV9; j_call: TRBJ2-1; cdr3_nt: TGTGCCAGCAGCGTAGATTGGGGGGCATACAATGAGCAGTTCTTC; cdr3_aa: CASSVDWGAYNEQFF
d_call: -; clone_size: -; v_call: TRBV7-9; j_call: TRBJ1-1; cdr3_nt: TGTGCCAGCAGCCCCTTGGAAGGGCCCACTGAAGCTTTCTTT; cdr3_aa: CASSPLEGPTEAFF
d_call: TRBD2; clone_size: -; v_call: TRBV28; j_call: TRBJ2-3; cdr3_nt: TGTGCCAGCAGCATAGGGAGCGGGGCTAGCACAGATACGCAGTATTTT; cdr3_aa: CASSIGSGASTDTQYF
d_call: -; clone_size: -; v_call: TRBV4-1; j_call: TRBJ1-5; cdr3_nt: TGCGCCAGCAGCCAAGACCCCGCCAGATCTTCCTACTATCAGCCCCAGCATTTT; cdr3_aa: CASSQDPARSSYYQPQHF
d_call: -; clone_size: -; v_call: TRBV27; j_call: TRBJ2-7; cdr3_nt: TGTGCCAGCAGTTCCTGGATGAGCTCCTACGAGCAGTACTTC; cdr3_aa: CASSSWMSSYEQYF
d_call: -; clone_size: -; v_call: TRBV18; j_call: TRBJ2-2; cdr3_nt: TGTGCCAGCTCACCACCTAGCTCCGGGGAGCTGTTTTTT; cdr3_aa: CASSPPSSGELFF
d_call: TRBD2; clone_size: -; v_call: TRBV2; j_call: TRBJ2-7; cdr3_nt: TGTGCCAGCAGTTCCGGGACTAGATACGAGCAGTACTTC; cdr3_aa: CASSSGTRYEQYF
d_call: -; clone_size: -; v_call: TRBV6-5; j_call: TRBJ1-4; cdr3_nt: TGTGCCAGCAGTTCCCAGGGCGCAACTAATGAAAAACTGTTTTTT; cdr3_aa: CASSSQGATNEKLFF
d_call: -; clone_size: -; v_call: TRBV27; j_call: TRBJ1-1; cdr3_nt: TGTGCCAGCAGCATAGGGGGGATCACTGAAGCTTTCTTT; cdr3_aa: CASSIGGITEAFF
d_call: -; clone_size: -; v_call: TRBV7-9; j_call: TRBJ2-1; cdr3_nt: TGTGCCAGCAGCACAACTAGCTTGAATGAGCAGTTCTTC; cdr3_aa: CASSTTSLNEQFF
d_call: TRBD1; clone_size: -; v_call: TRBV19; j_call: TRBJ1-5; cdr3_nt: TGTGCCAGTAGTATAGGGAGCAGGGGGAATCAGCCCCAGCATTTT; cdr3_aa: CASSIGSRGNQPQHF
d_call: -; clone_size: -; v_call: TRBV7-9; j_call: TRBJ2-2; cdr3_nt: TGTGCCAGCAGCTTAACGGGGAAGCTTGCCGGGGAGCTGTTTTTT; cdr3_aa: CASSLTGKLAGELFF